What follows are 8 T cell receptor beta chains derived from one specimen sequenced in a study of blood T cell repertoires in COVID-19. Sequencing used immunoSEQ multiplex PCR; TCRdb keeps in-frame clones, though not all of them. The table includes fewer than 300,000 clones, roughly 91% detected once. Material for sequencing was PBMCs or T cells enriched from blood (not recorded which). These receptor sequences come from a man aged 40-55 years who had recovered from COVID-19.

DNA of the CDR3: TGTGCCAGCAGCTTAGCGCGGGAGTTCTACGAGCAGTACTTC. Amino acid sequence: CASSLAREFYEQYF. The V and J genes are TRBV7-2 and TRBJ2-7; 7 bases match TRBD2. Germline V lookup: CDR1 SGHTA, CDR2 FQGNSA. This CDR3 has 14 residues. After removal of 0 bases from V and 3 bases from J, the junction contained 2 bases not matched to a gene. Full variable domain (missing parts from reference TRBV7-2 and TRBJ2-7): GAGVSQSPSNKVTEKGKDVELRCDPISGHTALYWYRQSLGQGLEFLIYFQGNSAPDKSGLPSDRFSAERTGGSVSTLTIQRTQQEDSAVYLCASSLAREFYEQYFGPGTRLTVT.

This chain links TRBV6-1 with TRBJ1-2, with D unresolved. Germline CDR1 reads MNHNS; CDR2 reads SASEGT. V dropped 2 bases and J dropped 0 bases, with 10 bases sitting between them. This CDR3 region has 15 residues. CDR3 bases: TGTGCCAGCAGTGAACTGGCGACATCTAACTATGGCTACACCTTC. This codes for CASSELATSNYGYTF.

In this sample, this clone turned up once. The V and J genes are TRBV3-1 (or the pseudogene TRBV3-2) and TRBJ2-1; 7 positions agree with TRBD2. The trim removed 5 bases at V and 6 bases at J, leaving 10 bases unmatched. CDR1 and CDR2 (germline): LGHDT, YNNKEL (reference sequence). CDR3 length equals 15 residues. CDR3 sequence reads: CASSRSVGGVNEQFF. In nucleotides, the CDR3 is TGTGCCAGCAGCAGGTCAGTGGGGGGGGTCAATGAGCAGTTCTTC.

V and J are TRBV7-9 and TRBJ2-7, with 7 nucleotides matching TRBD2. This CDR3 spans 14 amino acids. The V gene's germline CDR1 is SEHNR and CDR2 FQNEAQ (reference sequence). Germline trimming cut 4 bases from V and 2 bases from J; bases unmatched to any gene: 5. The DNA of the CDR3 is TGTGCCAGCAGCTCGAGACTAGCCCCCTACGAGCAGTACTTC. This codes for CASSSRLAPYEQYF.

This sequence joins TRBV12-3 or TRBV12-4 and TRBJ1-1, with 8 bases fitting TRBD1. V shed 6 bases, J shed 5 bases, and the junction held 5 bases outside the gene matches. The CDR3 extends over 13 amino acids. CDR3 DNA: TGTGCCAGCAGCCGGGACAGGACGACTGAAGCTTTCTTT. Amino acids: CASSRDRTTEAFF.

This chain uses TRBV16 with TRBJ2-7; 9 bases line up with TRBD1. The CDR3 contains 16 residues. Germline CDR1 and CDR2: KGHSY and FQNENV. The V segment lost 3 bases and the J segment 0 bases; nucleotides outside the gene matches: 6. The CDR3 here is CASSQGQGFSSYEQYF. CDR3 DNA: TGTGCCAGCAGCCAGGGACAGGGCTTCAGCTCCTACGAGCAGTACTTC.

This rearrangement joins TRBV6-2 or TRBV6-3 to TRBJ2-7; possible D gene TRBD2, 5 bases. V lost 2 bases and J 6 bases, leaving 17 bases between the germline ends. CDR3 length equals 15 residues. Per germline, CDR1 MNHEY and CDR2 SVGEGT. CDR3 sequence: CASSYQLPRTREQYF. CDR3 sequence (DNA): TGTGCCAGCAGTTACCAACTCCCTAGGACTCGCGAGCAGTACTTC.

This clone was counted a single time. The J gene is TRBJ1-2, the V gene TRBV6-5; the D gene is possibly TRBD1 (5 bases). The CDR3 loop spans 12 amino acids. Germline CDR1 MNHEY, CDR2 SVGAGI. V was cut by 5 bases and J by 8 bases, with 12 bases left in between. The CDR3 protein is CASSPREGGYTF. CDR3 coding DNA: TGTGCCAGCAGTCCCAGGGAGGGGGGCTACACCTTC.